This T cell receptor beta chain was recovered during a study of blood T cell repertoires in COVID-19. Method: immunoSEQ multiplex PCR; TCRdb's copy keeps in-frame clones and lacks some. The table includes some 130,000 clones, approximately 87% detected once. This CDR3 contains 15 residues. Germline V gene data show CDR1 as GTSNPN and CDR2 as SVGIG (reference sequence). The V end was cut by 0 bases, the J end by 3 bases, with 12 bases between. The TCR comes from a man in his 70s with active COVID-19. V usage is TRBV30 and J usage is TRBJ2-1; possibly TRBD2 for D (5 bases). The sequencing input was peripheral blood. In DNA, the CDR3 is TGTGCCTGGAGTGTCGTTGCGGGTAACTACAATGAGCAGTTCTTC. It is translated as CAWSVVAGNYNEQFF.